This T cell receptor (beta chain) was documented in a study of technical replicates of blood from a few donors. TCRdb keeps only in-frame clones here, not all; method: immunoSEQ multiplex PCR. The table has about 70,000 clones, around 97% seen once. Germline assignment: CDR1 SEHNR and CDR2 FQNEAQ (reference sequence). This CDR3 is 13 amino acids long. Trimming removed 5 bases from V and 7 bases from J, with 14 bases in between. The source of this sequence is a human donor in good health. Sequenced sample: T cells isolated from PBMCs. This chain connects TRBV7-9 to TRBJ1-2; D is possibly TRBD1 (6 bases). The CDR3 here is CASSTTGLCGYTF. In DNA, the CDR3 is TGTGCCAGCAGCACGACAGGCCTCTGTGGCTACACCTTC.